The 11 T cell receptor beta chains given below trace back to one sample, sequenced in a study of regulatory T cells in long-lasting Graves disease (dated by TCRdb to the early 2020s). According to the study, the label for this sample's time point signals: newly diagnosed GD, antithyroid drugs for less than 3 months. For both TCR sequencing and RNA sequencing, RNA was extracted from PBMCs in TRIzol. The method was multiplex PCR. For sequencing, an Illumina HiSeq 4000 was employed. iRepertoire HTBI primers and Arm-PCR amplification of CDR3 regions were used to construct TCR beta libraries. The public sequencing data were trimmed at Q25 with fastp and processed into clonotypes with MiXCR by TCRdb, which kept only in-frame beta chains. For every CDR3 protein sequence, its rows merge into one entry that carries the most common genes and DNA. The sample table records around 460,000 distinct CDR3 sequences; approximately 14% of these occur just once. Around a sixth of the sample is held by the ten biggest clonotypes.

These sequences were also reported in another study, on T cells in Graves' hyperthyroidism and ophthalmopathy.

This sample comprised peripheral blood mononuclear cells (PBMCs), obtained at new diagnosis, from a patient treated with antithyroid drugs. These TCRs come from a woman aged 45-65 years with Graves disease. Donor details come from another sample of the same person, matched by shared clones.

The chain recombines TRBV19 with TRBJ1-1; D ambiguous. Germline values: CDR1 LNHDA, CDR2 SQIVND (reference sequence). Trimming shortened V by 3 bases and J by 4 bases, and 18 bases separated the two germline ends. The CDR3 is 16 amino acids. The CDR3 is CASSMGGLGQVTEAFF. The CDR3 region has the DNA TGTGCCAGTAGTATGGGAGGTTTGGGCCAAGTCACTGAAGCTTTCTTT. The full variable domain, its missing parts supplied by reference TRBV19 and TRBJ1-1, is DGGITQSPKYLFRKEGQNVTLSCEQNLNHDAMYWYRQDPGQGLRLIYYSQIVNDFQKGDIAEGYSVSREKKESFPLTVTSAQKNPTAFYLCASSMGGLGQVTEAFFGQGTRLTVV.

For this clonotype: The junction does not match germline at one end; this may be a read error. V and J are TRBV12-3 or TRBV12-4 and TRBJ1-2, with D uncertain. The CDR3 totals 13 residues. CDR3 amino acids: CASSLGQNYGYAF. CDR3 in DNA: TGTGCCAGCAGTTTAGGGCAGAACTATGGCTACGCCTTC.

This clonotype has at least ten counts. The chain combines TRBV10-3 with TRBJ2-3; 7 bases match TRBD2. V lost 8 bases to trimming and J lost 0 bases; unmatched junction nucleotides: 14. CDR3 size: 17 residues. In germline, CDR1 is ENHRY, CDR2 SYGVKD. The CDR3 DNA follows: TGTGCCATCGGAGGGGCTAGCGGAAGCAGCAGCACAGATACGCAGTATTTT. Its protein product is CAIGGASGSSSTDTQYF.

This clonotype occurred a few times. The chain has TRBV10-1 and TRBJ2-5; no reliable D call. The germline V gene encodes CDR1 WNHNN and CDR2 SYGVQD (reference sequence). The V end was cut by 6 bases, the J end by 0 bases, with 26 bases between. This CDR3 has 19 amino acids. The CDR3 DNA reads TGCGCCAGCAGATCCCAGACGGGTAGCATCCAGAACAACCAAGAGACCCAGTACTTC. Its translation is CASRSQTGSIQNNQETQYF.

This clonotype was counted only a few times. CDR3 protein: CASSWAGTGAYEQYF. DNA for the CDR3: TGTGCCAGCAGCTGGGCCGGGACAGGAGCCTACGAGCAGTACTTC. The chain uses TRBV7-2 and TRBJ2-7, with TRBD1 matching 8 bases. From germline, CDR1 is SGHTA and CDR2 FQGNSA. This CDR3 comprises 15 residues. The V gene end was trimmed by 4 bases and the J gene end by 2 bases; junction bases not matched to a gene: 7.

The chain uses TRBV4-1 and TRBJ2-1; D is ambiguous. V lost 1 base and J lost 0, with 7 bases in between. CDR3 length equals 15 residues. Looked up from germline, CDR1 is MGHRA and CDR2 is YSYEKL. Written as DNA, the CDR3 is TGCGCCAGCAGCCAAGTATCTAGCTCCTACAATGAGCAGTTCTTC. Protein sequence: CASSQVSSSYNEQFF.

The chain employs TRBV7-2 and TRBJ1-1, with TRBD1 matching 7 bases. Germline-derived CDR1 and CDR2 are SGHTA and FQGNSA. With V trimmed by 3 bases and J by 1 base, 5 bases remained unmatched. This CDR3 is built from 15 residues. The CDR3 nucleotides are TGTGCCAGCAGCTTGAGGGGGCCTGAGAACACTGAAGCTTTCTTT. As protein: CASSLRGPENTEAFF.

This clonotype showed up just a few times. V usage is TRBV6-1 and J usage is TRBJ2-1; 12 bases are shared with TRBD2. J was trimmed by 7 bases and V by 1 base; bases with no gene match: 8. Germline CDR1 is MNHNS and CDR2 is SASEGT. This CDR3 region has 17 residues. As DNA, the CDR3 is TGTGCCAGCAGTGAAGTTCTAGGGACTAGCGGGTGGAATGAGCAGTTCTTC. Its translation is CASSEVLGTSGWNEQFF.

This clonotype has only a few counts. The gene calls are TRBV9 and TRBJ2-2, with D possibly TRBD2 on 6 matching bases. CDR1 SGDLS and CDR2 YYNGEE come from the germline V gene. CDR3 length: 17 amino acids. Trimming removed 0 bases from V and 3 bases from J, with 15 bases in between. CDR3 loop: CASSVVRGMVDTGELFF. The CDR3 region has the DNA TGTGCCAGCAGCGTAGTTCGGGGGATGGTTGACACCGGGGAGCTGTTTTTT.

This clonotype was observed at least ten times. The gene calls are TRBV6-1 and TRBJ2-1; the match to TRBD2 covers 9 bases. Looked up from germline, CDR1 is MNHNS and CDR2 is SASEGT. With 6 bases clipped from V and 4 bases from J, the junction kept 7 bases outside the gene matches. The CDR3 spans 15 residues. The CDR3 DNA follows: TGTGCCAGCAGACCCTCTAGCGGGAATTACAATGAGCAGTTCTTC. It encodes CASRPSSGNYNEQFF.

Remarks on this clonotype: A much larger clone lies a single base off, so this may be a read error. V is TRBV27 and J is TRBJ2-1, with 8 positions matching TRBD2. CDR3 length: 16 amino acids. The germline V gene encodes CDR1 MNHEY and CDR2 SMNVEV (reference sequence). The CDR3 nucleotides read TGTGTCAGCAGTACTCCCGGGACTAGCTCCTACAATGAGCAGTTCTTC. Encoded protein: CVSSTPGTSSYNEQFF.